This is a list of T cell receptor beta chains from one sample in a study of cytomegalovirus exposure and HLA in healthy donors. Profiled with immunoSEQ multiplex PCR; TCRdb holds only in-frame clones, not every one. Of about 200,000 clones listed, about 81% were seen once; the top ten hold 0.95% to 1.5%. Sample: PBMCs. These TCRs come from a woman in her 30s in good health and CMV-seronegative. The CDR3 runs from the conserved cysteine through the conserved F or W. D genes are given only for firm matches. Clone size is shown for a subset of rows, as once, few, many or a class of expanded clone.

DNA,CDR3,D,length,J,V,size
TGTGCATCCCGCTTAGGGGACAACTACGAGCAGTACTTC,CASRLGDNYEQYF,-,13,TRBJ2-7,TRBV12-2,-
TGTGCCAGCAGCGTAGCAGGTCATCAGCCCCAGCATTTT,CASSVAGHQPQHF,-,13,TRBJ1-5,TRBV9,-
TGTGCCAGCAGGGGGGGGTGGGAGACCCAGTACTTC,CASRGGWETQYF,TRBD2,12,TRBJ2-5,TRBV28,-
TGTGCCAGCACGGGTAGGGCAGGGTTGGGTGAAGCTTTCTTT,CASTGRAGLGEAFF,-,14,TRBJ1-1,TRBV6-1,-
TGTGCCAGCAAATTACAGGGGGCGGACTATGGCTACACCTTC,CASKLQGADYGYTF,TRBD1,14,TRBJ1-2,TRBV18,-
TGTGCCAGCGCCAGGGGGGACGACACCGGGGAGCTGTTTTTT,CASARGDDTGELFF,-,14,TRBJ2-2,TRBV6-4,few
TGTGCCAGCAGTCTACTCACCCTAGCGGGCACAGATACGCAGTATTTT,CASSLLTLAGTDTQYF,TRBD2,16,TRBJ2-3,TRBV6-6,-
TGTGCCAGCAGCACGAGACCTACTAGCGGTTCCTACGAGCAGTACTTC,CASSTRPTSGSYEQYF,TRBD2,16,TRBJ2-7,TRBV5-4,-
TGTGCCAGCAGCTTAGTTCTGCGGGCAACAAACACCGGGGAGCTGTTTTTT,CASSLVLRATNTGELFF,-,17,TRBJ2-2,TRBV7-8,-
TGTGCCAGTAGTATGGGACAGGGCCTACTCAATGAGCAGTTCTTC,CASSMGQGLLNEQFF,TRBD1,15,TRBJ2-1,TRBV19,-
TGTGCCTGGAGTCAACAAGAGACCCAGTACTTC,CAWSQQETQYF,-,11,TRBJ2-5,TRBV30,-
TGTGCCAGCAGTTTATGGAGCGGGAGTCTATCGGTTGAGCAGTTCTTC,CASSLWSGSLSVEQFF,TRBD2,16,TRBJ2-1,TRBV28,-
TGCGCCAGCAGCTTGGGACTAGTCTACGAGCAGTACTTC,CASSLGLVYEQYF,-,13,TRBJ2-7,TRBV5-1,-
TGTGCCAGCAAAGGATCAGGGGACACCGGGGAGCTGTTTTTT,CASKGSGDTGELFF,-,14,TRBJ2-2,TRBV27,-
TGTGCCAGCAGCGGGACAGGGGGAGGAGATACGCAGTATTTT,CASSGTGGGDTQYF,TRBD1,14,TRBJ2-3,TRBV6-1,-
TGTGCCAGTAGTCTCCACATCCACGGGACAGGCTCCTACGAGCAGTACTTC,CASSLHIHGTGSYEQYF,TRBD1,17,TRBJ2-7,TRBV19,-
TGTGCCAGCAGCCCGGTCGGAGGAACAGGGTTAGAAGGGGAAGAGACCCAGTACTTC,CASSPVGGTGLEGEETQYF,-,19,TRBJ2-5,TRBV5-8,-
TGTGCCAGTAGTATCCACGACAGGGCCTACGAGCAGTACTTC,CASSIHDRAYEQYF,TRBD1,14,TRBJ2-7,TRBV19,-
TGTGCCAGCTCATCCCAGGGTAGCAATCAGCCCCAGCATTTT,CASSSQGSNQPQHF,-,14,TRBJ1-5,TRBV18,-
TGTGCCAGCAGCCCCCGAGGGACATCCACCTACGAGCAGTACTTC,CASSPRGTSTYEQYF,-,15,TRBJ2-7,TRBV9,-
TGTGCCAGCAGCCCTATAGACAGGGGTAGGAACACTGAAGCTTTCTTT,CASSPIDRGRNTEAFF,TRBD1,16,TRBJ1-1,TRBV4-2,-
TGTGCCAGCTCACCGAGACTAGCGGGGGGCACCGGGGAGCTGTTTTTT,CASSPRLAGGTGELFF,TRBD2,16,TRBJ2-2,TRBV18,-
TGCAGCGCCGACAGGGTCAACACCGGGGAGCTGTTTTTT,CSADRVNTGELFF,TRBD1,13,TRBJ2-2,TRBV29-1,-
TGCGCCAGCAGCCAAGGGAGGAGTACGGGGACAGTCCTATACGAGCAGTACTTC,CASSQGRSTGTVLYEQYF,TRBD1,18,TRBJ2-7,TRBV4-1,-
TGCAGCGTTGAAGACCCGACTAGCGGGAGTTCCTACGAGCAGTACTTC,CSVEDPTSGSSYEQYF,TRBD2,16,TRBJ2-7,TRBV29-1,-
TGTGCCTGGAGTAACAGGGGGTCCGAAAATCAGCCCCAGCATTTT,CAWSNRGSENQPQHF,TRBD1,15,TRBJ1-5,TRBV30,-
TGTGCCTGGAGTGTCTGGAGCAATGAGCAGTTCTTC,CAWSVWSNEQFF,-,12,TRBJ2-1,TRBV30,-
TGTGCCAGCAGGGAACCTAGCGCCGGGGAGCTGTTTTTT,CASREPSAGELFF,-,13,TRBJ2-2,TRBV7-9,few
TGTGCCAGCTCACTAACGCCGAAGGGGACACCCCTCAATCAGCCCCAGCATTTT,CASSLTPKGTPLNQPQHF,-,18,TRBJ1-5,TRBV18,-
TGTGCCAGCAGTTGGCAGGGGGATAATTCACCCCTCCACTTT,CASSWQGDNSPLHF,TRBD1,14,TRBJ1-6,TRBV2,-
TGTGCCAGCAGCTTACAGGGGGCTGACTACGAGCAGTACTTC,CASSLQGADYEQYF,TRBD1,14,TRBJ2-7,TRBV9,-
TGTGCCAGCACCCGACTAGCGGGAGGCAATGAGCAGTTCTTC,CASTRLAGGNEQFF,TRBD2,14,TRBJ2-1,TRBV6-5,-
TGTGCCAGCAGCCGGGACAGGAAAGAGACCCAGTACTTC,CASSRDRKETQYF,TRBD1,13,TRBJ2-5,TRBV7-7,many
TGTGCCAGCGACTTTGACAGGGACACTGAAGCTTTCTTT,CASDFDRDTEAFF,TRBD1,13,TRBJ1-1,TRBV6-1,-
TGTGCCTGGAGTGTCGGGGCGGGGGTCGGAAAACTGTTTTTT,CAWSVGAGVGKLFF,-,14,TRBJ1-4,TRBV30,-
TGTGCCAGCAGGAAGACGGCGGGGGGCGGGAGTGAGCAGTTCTTC,CASRKTAGGGSEQFF,TRBD2,15,TRBJ2-1,TRBV5-6,-
TGTGCCAGCAGCTTAGCGGGTCAGGGGTACGAGCAGTACTTC,CASSLAGQGYEQYF,-,14,TRBJ2-7,TRBV7-7,-
TGTGCCAGCAGTAGCTTTGTGGACAGTCAAGAGACCCAGTACTTC,CASSSFVDSQETQYF,-,15,TRBJ2-5,TRBV6-1,-
TGTGCCAGTAGTATGGGAGGCACCGGGGAGCTGTTTTTT,CASSMGGTGELFF,-,13,TRBJ2-2,TRBV19,-
TGTGCCAGTAGTCTACAGGGAGAATCTGAAGCTTTCTTT,CASSLQGESEAFF,-,13,TRBJ1-1,TRBV19,few
TGTGCCAGCAGTACCTCAGCTGAGAGCCCGGGACAGGGGGCAGACTATGGCTACACCTTC,CASSTSAESPGQGADYGYTF,TRBD1,20,TRBJ1-2,TRBV28,-
TGTGCCAGCAGCTTGGTCAGAACCTACGAGCAGTACTTC,CASSLVRTYEQYF,-,13,TRBJ2-7,TRBV5-6,once
TGTGCCAGCAGCCCCCGACCGGGACAGGGGGACCTCAATGAAAAACTGTTTTTT,CASSPRPGQGDLNEKLFF,TRBD1,18,TRBJ1-4,TRBV7-9,-
TGTGCCAGTAGACGGACAGGGGGAAACTATGGCTACACCTTC,CASRRTGGNYGYTF,TRBD1,14,TRBJ1-2,TRBV19,-
TGTGCCAGCACCTCAATGGGACAGGGGTCCCTCCACTTT,CASTSMGQGSLHF,TRBD1,13,TRBJ1-6,TRBV28,few
TGTGCCAGCAGTTACTCACGAGGGGGCCTGGCGGCTAACGCGAACACCGGGGAGCTGTTTTTT,CASSYSRGGLAANANTGELFF,TRBD1,21,TRBJ2-2,TRBV6-7,-
TGTGCCTGGAAGGGACAGGGCAATCAGCCCCAGCATTTT,CAWKGQGNQPQHF,TRBD1,13,TRBJ1-5,TRBV30,-
TGCGCCAGCAGGCAACGACAGGGGGGAAGCTATGGCTACACCTTC,CASRQRQGGSYGYTF,TRBD1,15,TRBJ1-2,TRBV5-1,-
TGCGCCAGCAGCCCCGCTGGGACAAAGATATACGAGCAGTACTTC,CASSPAGTKIYEQYF,-,15,TRBJ2-7,TRBV5-1,-
TGTGCCAGCAGCTCCCCGGGACAGGGGGCGGGCTACGAGCAGTACTTC,CASSSPGQGAGYEQYF,TRBD1,16,TRBJ2-7,TRBV7-8,once
TGTGCCAGCAGCTTAGGAGGGTTCACGATGGACACTGAAGCTTTCTTT,CASSLGGFTMDTEAFF,-,16,TRBJ1-1,TRBV7-6,-
TGTGCCAGCAGCCGACAAGGAGGTGACGAGCAGTACTTC,CASSRQGGDEQYF,-,13,TRBJ2-7,TRBV7-3,-
TGTGCCAGCAGTATACAGCGGGGGGGTGAGACCCAGTACTTC,CASSIQRGGETQYF,TRBD2,14,TRBJ2-5,TRBV25-1,many